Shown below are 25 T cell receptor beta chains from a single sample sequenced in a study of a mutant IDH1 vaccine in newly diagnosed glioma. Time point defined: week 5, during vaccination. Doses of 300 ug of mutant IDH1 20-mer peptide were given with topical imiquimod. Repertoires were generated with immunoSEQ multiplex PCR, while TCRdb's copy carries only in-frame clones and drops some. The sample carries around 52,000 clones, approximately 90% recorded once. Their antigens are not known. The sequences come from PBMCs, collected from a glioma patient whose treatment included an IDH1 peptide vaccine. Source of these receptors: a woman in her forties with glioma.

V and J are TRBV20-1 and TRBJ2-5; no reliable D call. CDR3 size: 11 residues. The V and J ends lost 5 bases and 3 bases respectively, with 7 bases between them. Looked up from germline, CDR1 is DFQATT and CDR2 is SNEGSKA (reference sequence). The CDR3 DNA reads TGCAGTGCTGAAGGAAAAGAGACCCAGTACTTC. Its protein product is CSAEGKETQYF.

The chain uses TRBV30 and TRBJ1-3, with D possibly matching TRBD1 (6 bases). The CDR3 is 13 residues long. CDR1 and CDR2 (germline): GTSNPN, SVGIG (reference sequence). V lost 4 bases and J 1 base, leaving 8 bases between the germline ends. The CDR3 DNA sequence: TGTGCCTGGACAGGGGTTTCTGGAAACACCATATATTTT. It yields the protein CAWTGVSGNTIYF.

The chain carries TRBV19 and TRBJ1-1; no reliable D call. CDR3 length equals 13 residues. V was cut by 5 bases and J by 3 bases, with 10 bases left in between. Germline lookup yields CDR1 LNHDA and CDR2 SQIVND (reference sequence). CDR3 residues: CASSYPQYTEAFF. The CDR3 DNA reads TGTGCCAGTAGTTACCCTCAGTACACTGAAGCTTTCTTT.

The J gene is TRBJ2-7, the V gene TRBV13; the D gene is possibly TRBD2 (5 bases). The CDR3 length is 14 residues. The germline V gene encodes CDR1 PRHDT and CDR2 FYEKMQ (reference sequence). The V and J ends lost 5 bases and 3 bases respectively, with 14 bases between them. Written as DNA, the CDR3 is TGTGCCAGCAGCCGCGGGCAGTCATACTACGAGCAGTACTTC. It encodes CASSRGQSYYEQYF.

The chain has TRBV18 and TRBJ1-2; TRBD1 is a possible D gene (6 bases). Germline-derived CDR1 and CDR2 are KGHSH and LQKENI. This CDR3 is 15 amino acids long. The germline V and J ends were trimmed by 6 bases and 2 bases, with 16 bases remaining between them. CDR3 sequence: CASSGMGGPNYGYTF. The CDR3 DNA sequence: TGTGCCAGCTCCGGGATGGGGGGGCCCAACTATGGCTACACCTTC.

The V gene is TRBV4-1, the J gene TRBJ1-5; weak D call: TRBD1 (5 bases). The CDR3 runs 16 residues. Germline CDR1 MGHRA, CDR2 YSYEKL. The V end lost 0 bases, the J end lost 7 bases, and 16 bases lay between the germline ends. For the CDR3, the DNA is TGCGCCAGCAGCCAAGATGAGAACAGGTTTGGGCAGCCCCAGCATTTT. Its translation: CASSQDENRFGQPQHF.

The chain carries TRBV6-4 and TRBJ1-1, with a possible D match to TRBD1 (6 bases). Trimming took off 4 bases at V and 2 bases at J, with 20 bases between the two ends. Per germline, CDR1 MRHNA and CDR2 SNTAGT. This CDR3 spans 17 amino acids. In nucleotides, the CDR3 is TGTGCCAGCAGTGGACAGGAGCACTCTGAATCTAACACTGAAGCTTTCTTT. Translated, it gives CASSGQEHSESNTEAFF.

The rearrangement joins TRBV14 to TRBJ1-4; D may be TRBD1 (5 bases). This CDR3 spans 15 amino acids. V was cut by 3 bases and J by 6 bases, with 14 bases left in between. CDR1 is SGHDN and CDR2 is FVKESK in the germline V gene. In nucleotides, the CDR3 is TGTGCCAGCAGCCATACGACAGATTTCGATGAAAAACTGTTTTTT. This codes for CASSHTTDFDEKLFF.

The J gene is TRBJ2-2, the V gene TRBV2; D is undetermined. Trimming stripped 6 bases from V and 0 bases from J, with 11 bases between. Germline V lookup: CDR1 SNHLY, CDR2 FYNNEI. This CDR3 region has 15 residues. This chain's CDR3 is CASRETLSNTGELFF. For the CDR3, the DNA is TGTGCCAGCAGGGAAACCCTTTCGAACACCGGGGAGCTGTTTTTT.

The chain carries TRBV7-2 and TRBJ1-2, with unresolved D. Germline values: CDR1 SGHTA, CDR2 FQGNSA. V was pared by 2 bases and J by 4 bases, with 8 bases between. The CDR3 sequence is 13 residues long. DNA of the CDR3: TGTGCCAGCAGCTTACCGGAGGGCTATGGCTACACCTTC. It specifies CASSLPEGYGYTF.

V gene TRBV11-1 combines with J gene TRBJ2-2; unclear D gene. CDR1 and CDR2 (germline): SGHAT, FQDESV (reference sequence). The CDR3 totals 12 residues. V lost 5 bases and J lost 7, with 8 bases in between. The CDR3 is CASSPLSGELFF. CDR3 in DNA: TGTGCCAGCAGCCCGTTGAGCGGGGAGCTGTTTTTT.

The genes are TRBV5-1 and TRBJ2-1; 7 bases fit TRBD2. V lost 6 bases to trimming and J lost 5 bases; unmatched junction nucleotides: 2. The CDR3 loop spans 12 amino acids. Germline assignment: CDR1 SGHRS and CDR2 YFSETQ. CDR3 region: CASNLADNEQFF. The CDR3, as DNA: TGCGCCAGCAACCTAGCGGACAATGAGCAGTTCTTC.

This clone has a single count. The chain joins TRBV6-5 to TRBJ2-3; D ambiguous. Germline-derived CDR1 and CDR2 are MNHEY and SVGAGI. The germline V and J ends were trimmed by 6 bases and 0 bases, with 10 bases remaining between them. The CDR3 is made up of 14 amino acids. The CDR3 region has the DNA TGTGCCAGCAGGTGGACCACTAGCACAGATACGCAGTATTTT. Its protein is CASRWTTSTDTQYF.

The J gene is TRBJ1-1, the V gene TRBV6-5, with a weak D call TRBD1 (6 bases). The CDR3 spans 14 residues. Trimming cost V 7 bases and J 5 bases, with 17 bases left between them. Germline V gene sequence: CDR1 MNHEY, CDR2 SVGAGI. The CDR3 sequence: CASTLSRGRTEAFF. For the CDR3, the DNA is TGTGCCAGCACCCTTTCACGGGGGCGAACTGAAGCTTTCTTT.

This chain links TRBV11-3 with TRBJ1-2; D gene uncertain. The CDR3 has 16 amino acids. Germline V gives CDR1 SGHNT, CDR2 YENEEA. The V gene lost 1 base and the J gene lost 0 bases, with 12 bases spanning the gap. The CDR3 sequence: CASSLGSRLANYGYTF. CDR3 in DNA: TGTGCCAGCAGCTTAGGATCGAGGTTAGCTAACTATGGCTACACCTTC.

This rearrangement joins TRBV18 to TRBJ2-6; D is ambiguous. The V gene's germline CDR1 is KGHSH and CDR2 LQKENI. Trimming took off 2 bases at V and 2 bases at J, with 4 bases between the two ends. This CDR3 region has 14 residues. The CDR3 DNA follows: TGTGCCAGCTCACCAGTTGCTGGGGCCAACGTCCTGACTTTC. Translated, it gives CASSPVAGANVLTF.

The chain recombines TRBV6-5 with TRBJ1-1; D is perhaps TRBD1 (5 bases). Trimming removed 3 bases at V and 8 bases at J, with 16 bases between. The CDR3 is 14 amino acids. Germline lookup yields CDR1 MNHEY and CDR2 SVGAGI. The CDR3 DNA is TGTGCCAGCAGTTATCTTGGCAGGGTCAGAGAAGCTTTCTTT. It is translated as CASSYLGRVREAFF.

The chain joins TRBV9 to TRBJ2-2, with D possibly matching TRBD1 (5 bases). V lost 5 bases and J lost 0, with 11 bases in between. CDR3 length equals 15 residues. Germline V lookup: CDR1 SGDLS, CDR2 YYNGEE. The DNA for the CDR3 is TGTGCCAGCAGTAGAGACAGAACGAACACCGGGGAGCTGTTTTTT. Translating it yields CASSRDRTNTGELFF.

The CDR3 region has the DNA TGTGCCAGCGTCTGGGACCCAAGCTACAATGAGCAGTTCTTC. It encodes CASVWDPSYNEQFF. The rearrangement joins TRBV2 to TRBJ2-1; D might be TRBD1 or TRBD2, each matching 5 bases. Germline assignment: CDR1 SNHLY and CDR2 FYNNEI. This CDR3 is built from 14 residues. V was cut by 8 bases and J by 3 bases, with 14 bases left in between.

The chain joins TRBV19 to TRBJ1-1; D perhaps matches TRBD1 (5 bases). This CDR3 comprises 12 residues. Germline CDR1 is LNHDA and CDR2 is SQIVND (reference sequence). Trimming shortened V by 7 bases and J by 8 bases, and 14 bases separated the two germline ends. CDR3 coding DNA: TGTGCCAGTACCCTAGGGGTGTCCGAAGCTTTCTTT. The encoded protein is CASTLGVSEAFF.

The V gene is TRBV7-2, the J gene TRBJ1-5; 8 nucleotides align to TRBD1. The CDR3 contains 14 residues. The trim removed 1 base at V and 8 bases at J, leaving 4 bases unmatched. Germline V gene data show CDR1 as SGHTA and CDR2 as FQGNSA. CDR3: CASSLVQGGEPQHF. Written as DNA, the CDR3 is TGTGCCAGCAGCTTAGTACAGGGGGGGGAGCCCCAGCATTTT.

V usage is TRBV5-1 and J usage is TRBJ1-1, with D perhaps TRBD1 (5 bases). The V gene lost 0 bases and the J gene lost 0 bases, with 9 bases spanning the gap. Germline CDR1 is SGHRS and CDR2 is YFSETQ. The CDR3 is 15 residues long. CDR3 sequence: CASSLGGVMNTEAFF. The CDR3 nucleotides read TGCGCCAGCAGCTTGGGGGGGGTTATGAACACTGAAGCTTTCTTT. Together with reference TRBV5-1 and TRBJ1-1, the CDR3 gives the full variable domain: KAGVTQTPRYLIKTRGQQVTLSCSPISGHRSVSWYQQTPGQGLQFLFEYFSETQRNKGNFPGRFSGRQFSNSRSEMNVSTLELGDSALYLCASSLGGVMNTEAFFGQGTRLTVV.

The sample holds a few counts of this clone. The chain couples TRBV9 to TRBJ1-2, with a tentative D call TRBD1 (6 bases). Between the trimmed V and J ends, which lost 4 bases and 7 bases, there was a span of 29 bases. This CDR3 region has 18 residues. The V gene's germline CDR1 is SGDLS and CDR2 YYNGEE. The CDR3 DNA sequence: TGTGCCAGCAGCTCAAGAGGGTCATCTGTAGGGGGTCTTGCTGGCTACACCTTC. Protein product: CASSSRGSSVGGLAGYTF.

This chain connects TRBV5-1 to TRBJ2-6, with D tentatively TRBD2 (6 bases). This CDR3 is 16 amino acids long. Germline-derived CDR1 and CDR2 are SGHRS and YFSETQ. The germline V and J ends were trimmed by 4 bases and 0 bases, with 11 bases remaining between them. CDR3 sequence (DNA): TGCGCCAGCAGCCCGGGGGATGTCTCTGGGGCCAACGTCCTGACTTTC. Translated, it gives CASSPGDVSGANVLTF.

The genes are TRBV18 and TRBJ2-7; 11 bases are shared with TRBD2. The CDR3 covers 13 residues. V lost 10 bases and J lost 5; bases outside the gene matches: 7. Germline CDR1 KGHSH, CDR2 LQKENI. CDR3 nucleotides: TGTGCCACCCACGGGGGACTAGCGGACGAGCAGTACTTC. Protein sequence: CATHGGLADEQYF.